This T cell receptor (beta chain) was found in a study of CD8 T cells in Susac syndrome. There are 15 residues in the CDR3. The V end lost 0 bases, the J end lost 6 bases, and 15 bases lay between the germline ends. Germline-derived CDR1 and CDR2 are SGDLS and YYNGEE. Random hexamers primed reverse transcription of 0.5 to 1 ug RNA. TCRdb reanalysed the immunoSEQ multiplex PCR reads using MiXCR and keeps one entry per CDR3 protein. The sample comprises some 400,000 distinct CDR3 sequences, about 85% of which are singletons, and around 0.12% rests with the top ten. This chain uses TRBV9 with TRBJ1-1, with a weak D call TRBD1 (5 bases). The receptor was isolated from a human donor with multiple sclerosis. Input material: CD8+ T cells from PBMCs. The CDR3 loop reads CASSVEGGGGSEAFF. The CDR3 bases are TGTGCCAGCAGCGTAGAAGGAGGCGGGGGATCTGAAGCTTTCTTT.